The text below deals with one TCR beta chain. This sample was taken from a study of blood T cell repertoires in COVID-19. The method was immunoSEQ multiplex PCR; TCRdb's version includes in-frame clones alone and lacks a portion of them. The sample carries 140,000 or so clones, around 89% recorded once. The sequenced sample was peripheral blood. The origin of this receptor is a woman older than 75 with acute or convalescent COVID-19.

The CDR3 region is CASTPGGTGELFF. The CDR3 nucleotides read TGTGCCAGCACCCCGGGGGGGACCGGGGAGCTGTTTTTT. The chain uses TRBV3-1 (or the pseudogene TRBV3-2) and TRBJ2-2; 8 nucleotides align to TRBD2. This CDR3 spans 13 amino acids. V trimming: 7 bases; J trimming: 5 bases; junction bases outside the gene matches: 3. Germline CDR1 and CDR2: LGHDT and YNNKEL (reference sequence).